This entry features one TCR beta chain sequence. Method: immunoSEQ multiplex PCR; TCRdb's copy keeps in-frame clones and lacks some. The sample has around 63,000 clones, 75% to 85% seen once. These data are taken from a study of PD-L1 blockade in urothelial cancer. On the study more broadly: Blood samples had a median of 141,255 T cells, more than 65,000 unique TCRs, and clonality approximately 0.085.

The V segment lost 1 base and the J segment 3 bases; nucleotides outside the gene matches: 5. Per germline, CDR1 SQVTM and CDR2 ANQGSEA. This CDR3 comprises 15 residues. Time point: pretreatment peripheral blood. This specimen was PBMCs, taken around atezolizumab (anti-PD-L1) treatment. The sequence came from a man aged 70 or older with urothelial cancer. The chain couples TRBV29-1 to TRBJ1-3, with 8 bases aligning to TRBD1. CDR3 nucleotides: TGCAGCGTTGAAGTACAGGGGGAGAGTGGAAACACCATATATTTT. Protein sequence: CSVEVQGESGNTIYF.